The rows below give T cell receptor beta chains drawn from one sample of a study of T cells after yellow fever vaccination. TCRdb reanalysed the 5' RACE reads using MiXCR and keeps one entry per CDR3 protein. The data hold about 220,000 distinct CDR3 sequences, with under 3.5% observed a single time. The sample here was CD4+ T cells sorted from PBMCs, taken 10 days after the yellow fever booster vaccination. The receptors come from a man aged 18 to 29 who received the YFV17D yellow fever vaccine. CDR3s include the opening cysteine and the closing phenylalanine or tryptophan. The order of the fields is J gene, clone size, D gene, V gene, CDR3 protein, CDR3 DNA. A D gene is named only where the DNA matches it firmly. Some rows mark clone size as missing; the rest say once, few, many or name a class of expanded clone.

>TRBJ1-5|many|-|TRBV20-1
CSAREWGKDNQPQHF
TGCAGTGCTAGAGAGTGGGGGAAGGACAATCAGCCCCAGCATTTT
>TRBJ2-2|many|-|TRBV20-1
CSARQAGMMNTGELFF
TGCAGTGCTAGGCAGGCCGGTATGATGAACACCGGGGAGCTGTTTTTT
>TRBJ1-4|many|-|TRBV7-2
CASSSQPTNEKLFF
TGTGCCAGCAGTTCACAGCCAACTAATGAAAAACTGTTTTTT
>TRBJ1-1|-|-|TRBV27
CASSLRWNTEAFF
TGTGCCAGCAGTTTACGGTGGAACACTGAAGCTTTCTTT
>TRBJ1-3|many|-|TRBV6-5
CASTGFPGAGNTIYF
TGTGCCAGCACTGGATTCCCAGGCGCTGGAAACACCATATATTTT
>TRBJ2-5|few|-|TRBV20-1
CSARGNTGTETQYF
TGCAGTGCTAGAGGTAATACAGGGACGGAGACCCAGTACTTC
>TRBJ2-1|many|TRBD1|TRBV5-1
CASSPQLGQGFNEQFF
TGCGCCAGCTCGCCCCAACTTGGACAGGGTTTCAATGAGCAGTTCTTC
>TRBJ2-1|many|-|TRBV10-3
CAISDRTVSSYNEQFF
TGTGCCATCAGTGATAGGACGGTAAGCTCCTACAATGAGCAGTTCTTC
>TRBJ1-5|-|-|TRBV10-3
CAIQQFSNQPQHF
TGTGCCATCCAACAGTTTAGCAATCAGCCCCAGCATTTT
>TRBJ1-4|few|-|TRBV29-1
CSVTTHRDATNEKLFF
TGCAGCGTTACTACTCACCGGGACGCAACTAATGAAAAACTGTTTTTT
>TRBJ1-5|many|-|TRBV6-2/TRBV6-3
CASSRNWGGNQPQHF
TGTGCCAGCAGTCGAAATTGGGGAGGCAATCAGCCCCAGCATTTT
>TRBJ2-2|many|-|TRBV5-1
CASRRNSNTGELFF
TGCGCCAGCAGACGGAATTCGAACACCGGGGAGCTGTTTTTT
>TRBJ1-1|many|-|TRBV3-1
CASSQAGYAFF
TGTGCCAGCAGCCAAGCAGGGTACGCTTTCTTT
>TRBJ1-3|-|-|TRBV7-6
CASSLATAFSGNTIYF
TGTGCCAGCAGCTTAGCCACAGCCTTCTCTGGAAACACCATATATTTT
>TRBJ2-6|-|-|TRBV19
CASSVQGKGANVLTF
TGTGCCAGTAGTGTACAGGGTAAAGGGGCCAACGTCCTGACTTTC
>TRBJ2-3|many|-|TRBV5-1
CASSDGGRSTDTQYF
TGCGCCAGCAGCGACGGGGGACGTAGCACAGATACGCAGTATTTT
>TRBJ2-1|many|TRBD2|TRBV20-1
CSARDVGRLAGVYNEQFF
TGCAGTGCTAGAGATGTCGGGCGGCTAGCGGGGGTTTACAATGAGCAGTTCTTC